This T cell receptor beta chain was identified in a study of technical replicates of blood from a few donors. Repertoires were generated with immunoSEQ multiplex PCR, while TCRdb's copy carries only in-frame clones and drops some. The profile shows some 76,000 clones, 85% to 95% of them singletons. Sequencing was carried out using T cells isolated from PBMCs. The sequence was collected from a human donor in good health.

The CDR3 loop reads CASSPGTSGINEQFF. The CDR3 DNA reads as TGTGCCAGCAGTCCCGGGACTAGCGGGATCAATGAGCAGTTCTTC. The chain carries TRBV2 and TRBJ2-1, with 13 bases lining up with TRBD2. The CDR3 has 15 residues. Germline CDR1 is SNHLY and CDR2 is FYNNEI. With 5 bases clipped from V and 6 bases from J, the junction kept 4 bases outside the gene matches.